This T cell receptor beta chain was captured in a study of blood T cell repertoires in COVID-19. TCRdb's copy holds only in-frame clones and misses some; the assay was immunoSEQ multiplex PCR. The top ten clones hold over 9.5% of a sample with about 210,000 clones, around 84% of them seen once. V was trimmed by 3 bases and J by 4 bases, leaving 7 bases between them. The CDR3 runs 13 residues. CDR1 is LNHDA and CDR2 is SQIVND in the germline V gene (reference sequence). The clonotype comes from a woman of 80 years or more with COVID-19, enrolled during active disease. The chain carries TRBV19 and TRBJ1-5; D might be TRBD1 (5 bases). Source material: peripheral blood. CDR3 region: CASSMGQNQPQHF. CDR3 coding DNA: TGTGCCAGTAGTATGGGGCAAAATCAGCCCCAGCATTTT.